The 13 T cell receptor beta chains below come from one sample, sequenced in a study of blood T cell repertoires in COVID-19. TCRdb's copy holds only in-frame clones and misses some; the assay was immunoSEQ multiplex PCR. This sample has 250,000 or so clones, with 90% found just once. The sample comprised peripheral blood. These receptors were taken from a woman in her sixties with COVID-19, enrolled during active disease.

V gene TRBV10-3 combines with J gene TRBJ1-5; D might be TRBD1 (6 bases). Trimming took 6 bases from V and 1 from J, leaving 10 bases between them. CDR3 length: 14 residues. The germline V gene has CDR1 ENHRY and CDR2 SYGVKD. The CDR3 protein is CAISAGQSNQPQHF. CDR3 nucleotides: TGTGCCATCAGCGCAGGACAGAGCAATCAGCCCCAGCATTTT.

This chain uses TRBV5-6 with TRBJ2-5; D not certain. There are 14 residues in the CDR3. V lost 0 bases and J lost 1, with 7 bases in between. Germline V gene sequence: CDR1 SGHDT, CDR2 YYEEEE. This CDR3 reads CASSLVGSQETQYF. CDR3 coding DNA: TGTGCCAGCAGCTTGGTTGGTAGCCAAGAGACCCAGTACTTC. Full variable domain (remainder filled in from reference TRBV5-6 and TRBJ2-5): DAGVTQSPTHLIKTRGQQVTLRCSPKSGHDTVSWYQQALGQGPQFIFQYYEEEERQRGNFPDRFSGHQFPNYSSELNVNALLLGDSALYLCASSLVGSQETQYFGPGTRLLVL.

V gene TRBV6-6 combines with J gene TRBJ1-6; D may be TRBD1 (5 bases). The CDR3 has 11 residues. Per germline, CDR1 MNHNY and CDR2 SVGAGI (reference sequence). V was pared by 8 bases and J by 10 bases, with 9 bases between. The CDR3 sequence: CASSQGSPLHF. CDR3 nucleotides: TGTGCCAGCTCCCAGGGCTCACCCCTCCACTTT.

The chain has TRBV7-6 and TRBJ1-1, with D unclear. Germline V gene sequence: CDR1 SGHVS, CDR2 FNYEAQ. Trimming took off 1 base at V and 5 bases at J, with 17 bases between the two ends. The CDR3 has 16 residues. The CDR3: CASSLVVMSRETEAFF. In nucleotides, the CDR3 is TGTGCCAGCAGCTTAGTGGTGATGAGTAGAGAAACTGAAGCTTTCTTT. Variable domain in full (rest from reference TRBV7-6 and TRBJ1-1): GAGVSQSPRYKVTKRGQDVALRCDPISGHVSLYWYRQALGQGPEFLTYFNYEAQQDKSGLPNDRFSAERPEGSISTLTIQRTEQRDSAMYRCASSLVVMSRETEAFFGQGTRLTVV.

This chain connects TRBV6-2 or TRBV6-3 to TRBJ1-6, with 7 bases aligning to TRBD1. V lost 1 base to trimming and J lost 2 bases; unmatched junction nucleotides: 2. The germline V gene has CDR1 MNHEY and CDR2 SVGEGT. This CDR3 is built from 16 residues. This chain's CDR3 is CASSYYGTAYNSPLHF. The CDR3 DNA sequence: TGTGCCAGCAGTTACTACGGGACAGCCTATAATTCACCCCTCCACTTT.

This clone has just a few counts. This chain connects TRBV2 to TRBJ1-1, with unresolved D. V was trimmed by 2 bases and J by 4 bases, leaving 11 bases between them. The germline V gene encodes CDR1 SNHLY and CDR2 FYNNEI. The CDR3 covers 14 residues. Here the CDR3 DNA reads TGTGCCAGCAGTGAAATGGGTCGGGGCACTGAAGCTTTCTTT. Its translation is CASSEMGRGTEAFF.

The V and J genes are TRBV4-2 and TRBJ2-7; D is perhaps TRBD1 (6 bases). Germline-derived CDR1 and CDR2 are LGHNA and YNFKEQ. Trimming left V 1 base short and J 2 bases short, with 12 bases between. The CDR3 is 15 amino acids. The CDR3 nucleotides are TGTGCCAGCAGCCAAGTGGGGGCTAGTACCTACGAGCAGTACTTC. Translated, it gives CASSQVGASTYEQYF.

This clone was picked up one time. As DNA, the CDR3 is TGTGCCAGCAGCGTAGATCCGACAGGGTGGACCGGGGAGCTGTTTTTT. Translation gives CASSVDPTGWTGELFF. The chain employs TRBV9 and TRBJ2-2; TRBD1 agrees at 7 bases. After removal of 0 bases from V and 5 bases from J, the junction contained 7 bases not matched to a gene. This CDR3 spans 16 amino acids. The V gene's germline CDR1 is SGDLS and CDR2 YYNGEE.

The chain joins TRBV10-3 to TRBJ2-5; D remains ambiguous. The germline CDR1 and CDR2 sequences are ENHRY and SYGVKD. The CDR3 has 14 amino acids. The V gene lost 6 bases and the J gene lost 3 bases, with 14 bases spanning the gap. The CDR3 loop reads CAISNPHSEETQYF. CDR3 DNA sequence: TGTGCCATCAGCAACCCGCACAGTGAAGAGACCCAGTACTTC.

The CDR3 DNA follows: TGTGCCAGCAGCTTATCCAGGGCCGGTGCTGAAGCTTTCTTT. This translates into CASSLSRAGAEAFF. The J gene is TRBJ1-1, the V gene TRBV11-2, with a weak D call TRBD1 (5 bases). Germline V gene lookup returns CDR1 SGHAT and CDR2 FQNNGV. The CDR3 is 14 residues long. V lost 2 bases, J lost 6 bases, and 13 bases lay in between.

The genes are TRBV2 and TRBJ1-6; maybe TRBD1 (6 bases). The CDR3 totals 15 residues. Trimming pared 6 bases from V and 3 bases from J, leaving 12 bases between. The germline CDR1 and CDR2 sequences are SNHLY and FYNNEI. In DNA, the CDR3 is TGTGCCAGCAGCCCTGACAGGAACTATAATTCACCCCTCCACTTT. Translating gives CASSPDRNYNSPLHF.

The chain carries TRBV5-6 and TRBJ2-1, with D tentatively TRBD1 (5 bases). The germline CDR1 and CDR2 sequences are SGHDT and YYEEEE. The germline V and J ends were trimmed by 9 bases and 7 bases, with 14 bases remaining between them. The CDR3 loop spans 12 amino acids. CDR3 DNA sequence: TGTGCCACAGGGCTTCGGGTGAATGAGCAGTTCTTC. Translating it yields CATGLRVNEQFF.

V and J are TRBV6-6 and TRBJ2-5; 7 nucleotides match TRBD2. Trimming cost V 4 bases and J 0 bases; bases outside gene matches: 8. From germline, CDR1 is MNHNY and CDR2 SVGAGI (reference sequence). This CDR3 comprises 16 residues. The CDR3 loop reads CASSSPAGPYQETQYF. CDR3 nucleotide sequence: TGTGCCAGCAGTTCCCCAGCGGGGCCGTACCAAGAGACCCAGTACTTC.